The clone carrying this TCR beta chain was observed at least ten times. CDR3 size: 14 residues. Germline loops: CDR1 DFQATT, CDR2 SNEGSKA (reference sequence). Deletions cut 4 bases from V and 0 bases from J, with 11 bases between. The time point: newly diagnosed GD, antithyroid drugs for less than 3 months. After RNA was extracted from PBMCs, the TCR library was made from it. A volume of about 9 milliliters of peripheral blood was collected in EDTA tubes. Relying on iRepertoire HTBI primers and Arm-PCR of CDR3 regions, the team built TCR beta libraries. One entry per CDR3 protein, called by TCRdb with MiXCR from the multiplex PCR reads. The data hold roughly 500,000 distinct CDR3 sequences, with roughly 13% observed a single time. This entry belongs to a study of regulatory T cells in long-lasting Graves disease. These data also featured in a second study, about T cells in Graves' hyperthyroidism and ophthalmopathy. That report adds: TCR CDR3 regions were first amplified by RT-PCR with HTBI primers.

This chain uses TRBV20-1 with TRBJ2-3; D unresolved. Sequences were derived from peripheral blood mononuclear cells (PBMCs), sampled at new diagnosis, from a patient treated with antithyroid drugs. The sequence was obtained from a man aged 30 to 39 with Graves disease. As DNA, the CDR3 is TGCAGTGCTAAGGCGGCCCGTAGCACAGATACGCAGTATTTT. This sequence encodes CSAKAARSTDTQYF.